These 11 T cell receptor beta chains originate from one sample sequenced in a study of a mutant IDH1 vaccine in newly diagnosed glioma. Specified time point: week 11, during vaccination. Every single dose of the vaccine, 300 ug of mutant IDH1 20-mer peptide, came with topical imiquimod. Data came from immunoSEQ multiplex PCR; TCRdb stores just in-frame clones and leaves some out. The sample consists of roughly 120,000 clones, about four fifths of them appearing once. Their specific antigens are unknown. The sequencing here drew on PBMCs, taken from a glioma patient whose treatment included an IDH1 peptide vaccine. These receptors all stem from a man between 40 and 49 years old with glioma.

On this clone: At one of its ends the junction is not consistent with the germline gene, which may arise from a read error. The chain recombines TRBV7-9 with TRBJ1-2, with no clear D. The CDR3 runs to 11 residues. CDR1 is SEHNR, CDR2 FQNEAQ, per germline (reference sequence). CDR3 sequence (DNA): TGTGCCAGCAGCTTAGCTTCGTCGATGGACTTC. Translated: CASSLASSMDF.

In its sample, this clone was seen once. The chain joins TRBV30 to TRBJ1-6, with D tentatively TRBD1 (6 bases). The CDR3 covers 15 residues. The germline gives CDR1 GTSNPN, CDR2 SVGIG (reference sequence). Deletions cut 4 bases from V and 10 bases from J, with 20 bases between. Here the CDR3 DNA reads TGTGCCTGGACCGACCAGGTAGGGACATGGTCACCCCTCCACTTT. Amino acid sequence: CAWTDQVGTWSPLHF.

This clone appeared a few times. The chain links TRBV19 to TRBJ1-1, with unresolved D. Looked up from germline, CDR1 is LNHDA and CDR2 is SQIVND (reference sequence). V was trimmed by 8 bases and J by 1 base, leaving 8 bases between them. The CDR3 sequence is 12 residues long. CDR3 sequence reads: CASSPGNTEAFF. CDR3 bases: TGTGCCAGTTCCCCTGGGAACACTGAAGCTTTCTTT.

The CDR3 sequence is CASSLNRITNEKLFF. In DNA, the CDR3 is TGCGCCAGCAGCTTAAACAGGATAACTAATGAAAAACTGTTTTTT. The V call is TRBV5-1, the J call TRBJ1-4; a possible D gene is TRBD1 (5 bases). Trimming stripped 2 bases from V and 1 base from J, with 9 bases between. This CDR3 has 15 amino acids. The germline gives CDR1 SGHRS, CDR2 YFSETQ.

This chain links TRBV5-1 with TRBJ1-4; 9 bases line up with TRBD1. Trimming took 3 bases from V and 4 from J; bases not matched to a gene: 16. This CDR3 spans 19 amino acids. The V gene's germline CDR1 is SGHRS and CDR2 YFSETQ. The CDR3 loop reads CASSSRPGQGLRGNEKLFF. Here the CDR3 DNA reads TGCGCCAGCAGCTCCCGGCCGGGACAGGGATTACGGGGTAATGAAAAACTGTTTTTT.

The chain has TRBV10-3 and TRBJ2-7; D is unresolved. Trimming cost V 8 bases and J 6 bases, with 14 bases left between them. The CDR3 sequence is 12 residues long. Germline V gene data show CDR1 as ENHRY and CDR2 as SYGVKD. CDR3 protein: CAISGPVGEQYF. The CDR3 DNA follows: TGTGCCATCTCGGGCCCTGTGGGCGAGCAGTACTTC.

The chain links TRBV5-1 to TRBJ2-7, with 13 bases lining up with TRBD2. The J segment lost 2 bases and the V segment lost 4 bases, leaving 3 bases of the junction unmatched. Germline CDR1 and CDR2: SGHRS and YFSETQ. The CDR3 runs 15 residues. The CDR3 protein is CASSLLAGGPYEQYF. The CDR3 nucleotides are TGCGCCAGCAGCCTACTAGCGGGAGGGCCCTACGAGCAGTACTTC.

A single count supports this clone. The V call is TRBV5-5, the J call TRBJ2-7; D is undetermined. Germline V gene sequence: CDR1 SGHKS, CDR2 YYEKEE (reference sequence). V lost 4 bases, J lost 6 bases, and 17 bases lay in between. CDR3 size: 14 residues. CDR3 nucleotide sequence: TGTGCCAGCAGCCCCTCGCCGATTGGTGGCGAGCAGTACTTC. Its translation: CASSPSPIGGEQYF.

The rearrangement uses TRBV5-1 and TRBJ2-1; TRBD2 might be the D (5 bases). The CDR3 length is 14 residues. Trimming cost V 1 base and J 5 bases, with 10 bases left between them. Germline assignment: CDR1 SGHRS and CDR2 YFSETQ. The chain's CDR3 is CASSLRGGDNEQFF. The CDR3 nucleotides read TGCGCCAGCAGCTTGCGGGGTGGGGACAATGAGCAGTTCTTC.

The genes are TRBV6-5 and TRBJ2-5, with 7 bases lining up with TRBD1. The end of the DNA fits TRBJ2-7 better, so the J call may be wrong. This CDR3 spans 15 amino acids. Germline V gene sequence: CDR1 MNHEY, CDR2 SVGAGI. DNA of the CDR3: TGTGCCAGCATCACTTCAGGGGGTTCCGGCGACGAGCAGTACTTC. This sequence encodes CASITSGGSGDEQYF.

The V call is TRBV7-6, the J call TRBJ1-1, with D possibly TRBD1 on 6 matching bases. The CDR3 runs to 14 residues. Germline V gene data show CDR1 as SGHVS and CDR2 as FNYEAQ. Deletions cut 0 bases from V and 4 bases from J, with 9 bases between. The CDR3 loop is CASSLARGFTEAFF. DNA of the CDR3: TGTGCCAGCAGCTTAGCGAGGGGGTTCACTGAAGCTTTCTTT.